These 25 T cell receptor beta chains came from one sample sequenced in a study of shared clonotypes between healthy human individuals. The table came from immunoSEQ multiplex PCR; TCRdb's copy has only in-frame clones and leaves some out. This table holds over 1.4 million clones, more than 95% found once. The sequenced material came from naive CD4+ T cells sorted from blood. Subset here: CD45RA+ positively selected. The receptors shown here come from a man aged 25-40 years in good health.

The chain recombines TRBV6-5 with TRBJ2-2, with D perhaps TRBD1 or TRBD2 (5 bases each). The CDR3 runs 15 residues. V lost 1 base to trimming and J lost 5 bases, with 11 bases between them. Germline-derived CDR1 and CDR2 are MNHEY and SVGAGI. CDR3 protein: CASSYWGPGTGELFF. In DNA, the CDR3 is TGTGCCAGCAGTTACTGGGGACCGGGGACCGGGGAGCTGTTTTTT.

This rearrangement joins TRBV18 to TRBJ1-1; 7 bases map to TRBD1. J was trimmed by 4 bases and V by 5 bases; bases with no gene match: 4. The CDR3 length is 13 residues. The germline V gene encodes CDR1 KGHSH and CDR2 LQKENI. DNA of the CDR3: TGTGCCAGCTCATCGACAGGGTCCACTGAAGCTTTCTTT. Its translation is CASSSTGSTEAFF.

This rearrangement joins TRBV7-2 to TRBJ2-1, with 8 bases that match TRBD2. CDR1 SGHTA and CDR2 FQGNSA come from the germline V gene. J gave up 8 bases and V 7 bases, and 10 bases lay outside the gene matches. The CDR3 spans 14 residues. CDR3 nucleotide sequence: TGTGCCAGCACCCGAGGCGGACTAGCACATGAGCAGTTCTTC. Its translation is CASTRGGLAHEQFF.

The chain couples TRBV5-6 to TRBJ2-7, with D perhaps being TRBD1 or TRBD2 (5 bases each). In germline, CDR1 is SGHDT, CDR2 YYEEEE. Deletions cut 3 bases from V and 2 bases from J, with 15 bases between. CDR3 length equals 15 residues. The CDR3 nucleotides read TGTGCCAGCAGCTCGGGACCGGACGTAGCCTACGAGCAGTACTTC. The encoded protein is CASSSGPDVAYEQYF.

The CDR3 DNA is TGTGCCAGCAGTTCTCCAGGGTTTAGCTCCTACGAGCAGTACTTC. It specifies CASSSPGFSSYEQYF. The J gene is TRBJ2-7, the V gene TRBV28; maybe TRBD1 (5 bases). CDR1 and CDR2 from the germline V gene are MDHEN and SYDVKM. The CDR3 has 15 residues. With 4 bases removed from V and 0 bases from J, the gap between germline ends came to 13 bases.

The chain carries TRBV7-9 and TRBJ2-7; the D gene is possibly TRBD1 (5 bases). This CDR3 contains 14 residues. Germline CDR1 is SEHNR and CDR2 is FQNEAQ (reference sequence). V lost 5 bases and J 2 bases, leaving 13 bases between the germline ends. The CDR3 DNA sequence: TGTGCCAGCAGCACTGGGGCCGCTGCCTACGAGCAGTACTTC. It encodes CASSTGAAAYEQYF.

This chain joins TRBV18 and TRBJ2-1, with TRBD2 identical over 7 bases. Per the germline V gene, CDR1 is KGHSH and CDR2 is LQKENI. The CDR3 consists of 17 residues. Trimming took 3 bases from V and 5 from J; bases not matched to a gene: 13. CDR3 coding DNA: TGTGCCAGCTCACCGAACCTCGGGGGAGGGCCCAACAATGAGCAGTTCTTC. Translation: CASSPNLGGGPNNEQFF.

This chain connects TRBV27 to TRBJ2-1; D might be TRBD1 (5 bases). The CDR3 sequence is 14 residues long. Germline-derived CDR1 and CDR2 are MNHEY and SMNVEV (reference sequence). Trimming stripped 5 bases from V and 3 bases from J, with 11 bases between. The CDR3 nucleotides are TGTGCCAGCAGTCCAGACAGTGACTACAATGAGCAGTTCTTC. Protein: CASSPDSDYNEQFF.

The CDR3 protein is CASSRARGNTGELFF. The CDR3 bases are TGTGCCAGCAGCCGAGCGAGAGGGAACACCGGGGAGCTGTTTTTT. The rearrangement uses TRBV9 and TRBJ2-2, with no clear D. The V and J ends lost 4 bases and 1 base respectively, with 11 bases between them. This CDR3 comprises 15 residues. Germline values: CDR1 SGDLS, CDR2 YYNGEE. Based on the CDR3 plus reference TRBV9 and TRBJ2-2, the full variable domain is DSGVTQTPKHLITATGQRVTLRCSPRSGDLSVYWYQQSLDQGLQFLIQYYNGEERAKGNILERFSAQQFPDLHSELNLSSLELGDSALYFCASSRARGNTGELFFGEGSRLTVL.

The gene calls are TRBV5-6 and TRBJ2-5; D possibly matches TRBD1 or TRBD2 (5 bases each). V lost 4 bases and J lost 5, with 15 bases in between. Germline CDR1 SGHDT, CDR2 YYEEEE. This CDR3 contains 14 residues. DNA of the CDR3: TGTGCCAGCAGCGCCGCAGGGACGGGGGAGACCCAGTACTTC. Translating it yields CASSAAGTGETQYF. The full variable domain, its missing parts supplied by reference TRBV5-6 and TRBJ2-5, is DAGVTQSPTHLIKTRGQQVTLRCSPKSGHDTVSWYQQALGQGPQFIFQYYEEEERQRGNFPDRFSGHQFPNYSSELNVNALLLGDSALYLCASSAAGTGETQYFGPGTRLLVL.

This chain uses TRBV11-2 with TRBJ2-5; D might be TRBD2 (6 bases). The V gene lost 5 bases and the J gene lost 5 bases, with 12 bases spanning the gap. CDR3 size: 13 residues. Germline values: CDR1 SGHAT, CDR2 FQNNGV. For the CDR3, the DNA is TGTGCCAGCAGCCCGGGACTCCAGGAGACCCAGTACTTC. Translating gives CASSPGLQETQYF.

This clone occurred once. The rearrangement links TRBV29-1 to TRBJ1-2; TRBD1 matches at 10 bases. CDR1 and CDR2 from the germline V gene are SQVTM and ANQGSEA. The CDR3 spans 11 residues. CDR3 nucleotides: TGCAGAGGGACAGGGGATGGTGGCTACACCTTC. This encodes CRGTGDGGYTF.

The gene calls are TRBV14 and TRBJ2-7; D unresolved. This CDR3 comprises 12 residues. The germline gives CDR1 SGHDN, CDR2 FVKESK. The V and J ends lost 4 bases and 3 bases respectively, with 7 bases between them. The CDR3 loop is CASSPGIYEQYF. In nucleotides, the CDR3 is TGTGCCAGCAGCCCTGGTATCTACGAGCAGTACTTC.

This clone appeared once. The rearrangement uses TRBV10-3 and TRBJ2-1; D may match TRBD1 or TRBD2 (5 bases each). V lost 2 bases and J 0 bases, leaving 8 bases between the germline ends. This CDR3 contains 15 residues. CDR1 is ENHRY, CDR2 SYGVKD, per germline. CDR3 residues: CAISEGDDSYNEQFF. The CDR3 DNA reads as TGTGCCATCAGTGAGGGGGACGACTCCTACAATGAGCAGTTCTTC.

Comment on this clone: Other nucleotide sequences from this sample produce the same CDR3. The chain employs TRBV2 and TRBJ2-5; possibly TRBD2 for D (5 bases). The germline gives CDR1 SNHLY, CDR2 FYNNEI. The CDR3 spans 13 residues. V was clipped by 2 bases and J by 5 bases, with 9 bases between them. CDR3 coding DNA: TGTGCCAGCAGTGAACTAGCCGGGGAGACCCAGTACTTC. Residues: CASSELAGETQYF.

J is TRBJ1-4 and V is TRBV5-1, with D possibly being TRBD1 (6 bases). Trimming removed 5 bases at V and 5 bases at J, with 19 bases between. Germline assignment: CDR1 SGHRS and CDR2 YFSETQ. The CDR3 is 16 amino acids. The CDR3 loop is CASRRDPTGHNEKLFF. CDR3 DNA: TGCGCCAGCAGACGGGACCCAACAGGGCACAATGAAAAACTGTTTTTT.

The table lists this clone with a count of one. Other DNA sequences in the same sample also yield this CDR3. The V gene is TRBV18, the J gene TRBJ2-1; D is uncertain. V was clipped by 0 bases and J by 1 base, with 7 bases between them. The CDR3 is 15 amino acids. CDR1 and CDR2 from the germline V gene are KGHSH and LQKENI. The CDR3 nucleotides are TGTGCCAGCTCACCACCCACCGGGTCCTACAATGAGCAGTTCTTC. Encoded protein: CASSPPTGSYNEQFF.

Concerning this clone itself: The identical CDR3 is also encoded by other nucleotide sequences in the sample. The chain combines TRBV5-1 with TRBJ2-3, with a tentative D call TRBD2 (6 bases). The V end was cut by 0 bases, the J end by 0 bases, with 11 bases between. The length of the CDR3 is 16 residues. The germline V gene has CDR1 SGHRS and CDR2 YFSETQ. The CDR3 DNA reads TGCGCCAGCAGCTTGGTAGGAGGGGCTAGCACAGATACGCAGTATTTT. Translating it yields CASSLVGGASTDTQYF. The full variable domain, in which reference TRBV5-1 and TRBJ2-3 provide the parts outside the CDR3, is KAGVTQTPRYLIKTRGQQVTLSCSPISGHRSVSWYQQTPGQGLQFLFEYFSETQRNKGNFPGRFSGRQFSNSRSEMNVSTLELGDSALYLCASSLVGGASTDTQYFGPGTRLTVL.

With regard to this clone: This specimen includes other DNA sequences encoding the same CDR3. The CDR3 spells CASSQDRGNQPQHF. CDR3 DNA: TGCGCCAGCAGCCAGGACAGGGGAAATCAGCCCCAGCATTTT. The chain combines TRBV4-3 with TRBJ1-5; TRBD1 aligns across 9 bases. The CDR3 extends over 14 amino acids. The V and J ends lost 3 bases and 4 bases, in that order; junction bases with no gene match: 1. CDR1 is LGHNA and CDR2 is YSLEER in the germline V gene.

This sequence joins TRBV11-2 and TRBJ2-1; possible D gene TRBD1, 6 bases. The CDR3 is made up of 16 amino acids. Trimming removed 2 bases from V and 0 bases from J, with 11 bases in between. The V gene's germline CDR1 is SGHAT and CDR2 FQNNGV. In DNA, the CDR3 is TGTGCCAGCAGCTTAAACAGGGCCCCCTCCTACAATGAGCAGTTCTTC. Translation gives CASSLNRAPSYNEQFF.

The chain combines TRBV7-3 with TRBJ2-1; TRBD1 might be the D (6 bases). The CDR3 length is 13 residues. CDR1 SGHTA and CDR2 FQGTGA come from the germline V gene. Between the trimmed V and J ends, which lost 0 bases and 8 bases, there was a span of 8 bases. CDR3 loop: CASSLTQGDEQFF. The CDR3 DNA follows: TGTGCCAGCAGCTTAACACAGGGAGATGAGCAGTTCTTC.

The V call is TRBV4-3, the J call TRBJ1-4; D gene ambiguous. CDR1 LGHNA and CDR2 YSLEER come from the germline V gene. The CDR3 consists of 14 residues. Trimming cost V 6 bases and J 5 bases, with 13 bases left between them. CDR3 residues: CASSQRGGNEKLFF. DNA for the CDR3: TGCGCCAGCAGTCAACGGGGTGGGAATGAAAAACTGTTTTTT.

The genes are TRBV5-6 and TRBJ2-3; 7 bases match TRBD2. V trimming: 4 bases; J trimming: 2 bases; junction bases outside the gene matches: 10. The CDR3 spans 16 residues. Per the germline V gene, CDR1 is SGHDT and CDR2 is YYEEEE. The CDR3 sequence is CASSGVGRPVTDTQYF. CDR3 nucleotide sequence: TGTGCCAGCAGCGGGGTCGGGAGGCCGGTCACAGATACGCAGTATTTT.

The rearrangement links TRBV18 to TRBJ1-4; 8 nucleotides agree with TRBD1. The CDR3 consists of 14 residues. V shed 3 bases and J 8 bases; nucleotides not matched to a gene: 5. In germline, CDR1 is KGHSH, CDR2 LQKENI. The CDR3 DNA sequence: TGTGCCAGCTCACCGGAAGCAGGGGGCGAAAAACTGTTTTTT. Encoded protein: CASSPEAGGEKLFF.

This chain connects TRBV6-1 to TRBJ2-7, with 8 positions matching TRBD1. CDR3 length: 13 amino acids. CDR1 MNHNS and CDR2 SASEGT come from the germline V gene. The V segment lost 3 bases and the J segment 4 bases; nucleotides outside the gene matches: 2. In DNA form, the CDR3 reads TGTGCCAGCAGTGATCGGACAGGGTACGAGCAGTACTTC. Protein product: CASSDRTGYEQYF.